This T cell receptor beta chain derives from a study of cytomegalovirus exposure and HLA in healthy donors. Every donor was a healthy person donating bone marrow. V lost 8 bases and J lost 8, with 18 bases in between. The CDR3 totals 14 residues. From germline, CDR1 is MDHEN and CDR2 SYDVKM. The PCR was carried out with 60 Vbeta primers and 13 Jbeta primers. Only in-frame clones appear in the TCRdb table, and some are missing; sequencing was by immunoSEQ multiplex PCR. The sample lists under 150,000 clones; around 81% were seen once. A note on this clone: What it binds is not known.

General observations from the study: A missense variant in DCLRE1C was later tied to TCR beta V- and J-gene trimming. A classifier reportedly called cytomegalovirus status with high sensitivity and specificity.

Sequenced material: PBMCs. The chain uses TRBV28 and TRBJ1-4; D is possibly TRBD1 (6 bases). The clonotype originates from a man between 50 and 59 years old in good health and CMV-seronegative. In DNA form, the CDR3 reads TGTGCCAGCGGAATAGGGGGGGAGAAAGAAAAACTGTTTTTT. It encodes CASGIGGEKEKLFF. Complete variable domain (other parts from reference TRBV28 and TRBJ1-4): DVKVTQSSRYLVKRTGEKVFLECVQDMDHENMFWYRQDPGLGLRLIYFSYDVKMKEKGDIPEGYSVSREKKERFSLILESASTNQTSMYLCASGIGGEKEKLFFGSGTQLSVL.